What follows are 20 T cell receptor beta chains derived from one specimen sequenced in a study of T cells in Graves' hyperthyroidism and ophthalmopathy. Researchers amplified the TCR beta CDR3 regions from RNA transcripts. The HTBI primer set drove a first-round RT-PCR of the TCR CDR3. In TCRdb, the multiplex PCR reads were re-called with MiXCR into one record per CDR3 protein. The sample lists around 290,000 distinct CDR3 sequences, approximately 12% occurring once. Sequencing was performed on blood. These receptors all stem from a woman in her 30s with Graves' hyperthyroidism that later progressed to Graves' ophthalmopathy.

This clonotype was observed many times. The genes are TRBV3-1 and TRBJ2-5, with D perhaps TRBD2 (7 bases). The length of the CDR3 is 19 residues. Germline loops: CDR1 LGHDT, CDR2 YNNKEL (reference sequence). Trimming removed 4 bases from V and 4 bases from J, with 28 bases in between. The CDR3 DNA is TGTGCCAGCAGCCGCGCAAGGGGGGGGAGCGGGAATAGAGGAGAGACCCAGTACTTC. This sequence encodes CASSRARGGSGNRGETQYF.

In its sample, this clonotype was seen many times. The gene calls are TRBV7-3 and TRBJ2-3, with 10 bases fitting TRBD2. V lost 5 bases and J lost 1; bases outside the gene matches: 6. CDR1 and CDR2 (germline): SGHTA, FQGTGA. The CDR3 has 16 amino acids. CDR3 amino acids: CASSPAGGGGTDTQYF. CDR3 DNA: TGTGCCAGCAGCCCAGCGGGAGGGGGAGGCACAGATACGCAGTATTTT.

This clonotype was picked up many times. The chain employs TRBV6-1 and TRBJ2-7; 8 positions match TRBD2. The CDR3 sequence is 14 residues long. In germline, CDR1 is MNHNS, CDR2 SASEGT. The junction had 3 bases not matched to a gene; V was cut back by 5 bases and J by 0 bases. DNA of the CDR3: TGTGCCAGCAGTTTAGCGGGAACCTCCTACGAGCAGTACTTC. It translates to CASSLAGTSYEQYF.

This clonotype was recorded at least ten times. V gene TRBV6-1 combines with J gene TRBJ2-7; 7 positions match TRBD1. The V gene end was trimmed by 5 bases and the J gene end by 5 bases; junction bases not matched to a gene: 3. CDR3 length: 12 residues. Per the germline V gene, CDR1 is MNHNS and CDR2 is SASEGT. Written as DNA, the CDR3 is TGTGCCAGCAGTAGACAGGGCGACGAGCAGTACTTC. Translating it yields CASSRQGDEQYF.

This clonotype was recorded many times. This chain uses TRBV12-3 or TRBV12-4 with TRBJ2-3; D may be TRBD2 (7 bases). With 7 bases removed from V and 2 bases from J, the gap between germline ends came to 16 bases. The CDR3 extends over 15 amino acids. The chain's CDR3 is CASTREDRHTDTQYF. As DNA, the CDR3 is TGTGCCAGCACCCGGGAGGACAGACACACAGATACGCAGTATTTT.

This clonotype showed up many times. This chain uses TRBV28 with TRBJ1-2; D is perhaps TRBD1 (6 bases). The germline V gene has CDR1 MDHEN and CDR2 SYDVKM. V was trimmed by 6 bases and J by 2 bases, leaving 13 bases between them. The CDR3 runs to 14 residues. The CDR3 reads CASSYRVLNYGYTF. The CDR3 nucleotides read TGTGCCAGCAGCTACAGGGTTTTGAACTATGGCTACACCTTC.

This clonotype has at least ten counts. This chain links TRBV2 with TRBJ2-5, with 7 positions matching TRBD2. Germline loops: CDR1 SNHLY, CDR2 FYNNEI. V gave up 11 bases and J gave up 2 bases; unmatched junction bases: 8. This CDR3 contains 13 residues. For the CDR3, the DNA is TGTGCCGGATACCGGACTAGTCAAGAGACCCAGTACTTC. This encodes CAGYRTSQETQYF.

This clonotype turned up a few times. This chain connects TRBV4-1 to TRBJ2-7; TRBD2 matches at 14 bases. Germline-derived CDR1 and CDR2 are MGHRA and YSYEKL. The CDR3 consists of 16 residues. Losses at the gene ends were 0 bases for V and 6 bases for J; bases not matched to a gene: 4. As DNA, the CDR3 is TGCGCCAGCAGCCAAGATAGGGGACTAGCGGGAGTCGAGCAGTACTTC. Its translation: CASSQDRGLAGVEQYF.

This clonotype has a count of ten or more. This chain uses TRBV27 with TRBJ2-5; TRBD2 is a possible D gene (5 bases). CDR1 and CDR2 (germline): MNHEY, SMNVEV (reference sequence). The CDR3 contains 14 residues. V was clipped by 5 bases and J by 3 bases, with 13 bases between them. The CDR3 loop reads CASSLLAAKETQYF. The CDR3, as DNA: TGTGCCAGCAGTCTCCTAGCAGCCAAAGAGACCCAGTACTTC.

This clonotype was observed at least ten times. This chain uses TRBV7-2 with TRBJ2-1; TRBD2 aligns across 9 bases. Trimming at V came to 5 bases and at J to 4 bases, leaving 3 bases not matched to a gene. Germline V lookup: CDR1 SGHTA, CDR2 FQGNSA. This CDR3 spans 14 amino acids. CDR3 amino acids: CASSPLAGYNEQFF. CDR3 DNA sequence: TGTGCCAGCAGCCCGCTAGCGGGATACAATGAGCAGTTCTTC.

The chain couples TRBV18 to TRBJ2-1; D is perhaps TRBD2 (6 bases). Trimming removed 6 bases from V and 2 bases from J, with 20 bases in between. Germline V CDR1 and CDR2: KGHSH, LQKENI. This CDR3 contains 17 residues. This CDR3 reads CASSPPRGAGTYNEQFF. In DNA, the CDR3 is TGTGCCAGCTCCCCGCCCAGAGGAGCGGGTACCTACAATGAGCAGTTCTTC.

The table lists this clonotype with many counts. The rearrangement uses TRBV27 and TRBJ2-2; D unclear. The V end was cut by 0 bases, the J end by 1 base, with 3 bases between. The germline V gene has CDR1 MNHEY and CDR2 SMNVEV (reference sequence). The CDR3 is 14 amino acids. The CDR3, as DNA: TGTGCCAGCAGTTTATCAATGAACACCGGGGAGCTGTTTTTT. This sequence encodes CASSLSMNTGELFF.

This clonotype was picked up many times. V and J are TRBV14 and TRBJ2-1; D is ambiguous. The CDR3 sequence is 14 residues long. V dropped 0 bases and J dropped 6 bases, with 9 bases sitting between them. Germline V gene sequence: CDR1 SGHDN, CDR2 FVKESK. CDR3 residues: CASSQDAKVNEQFF. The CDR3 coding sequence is TGTGCCAGCAGCCAAGATGCTAAGGTCAATGAGCAGTTCTTC.

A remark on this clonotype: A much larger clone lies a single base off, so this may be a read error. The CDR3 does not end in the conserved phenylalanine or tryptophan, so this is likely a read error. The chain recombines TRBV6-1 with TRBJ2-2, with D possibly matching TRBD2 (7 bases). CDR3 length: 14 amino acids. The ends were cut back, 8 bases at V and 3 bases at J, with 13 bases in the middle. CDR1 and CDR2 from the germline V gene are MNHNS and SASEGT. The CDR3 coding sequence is TGTGCCAGCGGGGGGGCGGGGGACACCGGGGAGCTGTTTTCT. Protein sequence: CASGGAGDTGELFS.

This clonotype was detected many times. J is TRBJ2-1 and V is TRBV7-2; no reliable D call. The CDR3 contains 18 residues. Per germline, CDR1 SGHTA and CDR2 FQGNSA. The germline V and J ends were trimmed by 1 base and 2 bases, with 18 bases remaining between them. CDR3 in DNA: TGTGCCAGCAGCTTAGACGGTGGAACTCGAGAGCCCTACAATGAGCAGTTCTTC. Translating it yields CASSLDGGTREPYNEQFF.

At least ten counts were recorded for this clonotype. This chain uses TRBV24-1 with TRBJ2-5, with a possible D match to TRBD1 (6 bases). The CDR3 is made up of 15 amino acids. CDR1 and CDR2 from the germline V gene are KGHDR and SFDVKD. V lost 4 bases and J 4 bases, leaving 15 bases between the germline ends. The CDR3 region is CATSDHTGYGETQYF. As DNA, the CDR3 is TGTGCCACCAGTGACCATACAGGGTACGGAGAGACCCAGTACTTC.

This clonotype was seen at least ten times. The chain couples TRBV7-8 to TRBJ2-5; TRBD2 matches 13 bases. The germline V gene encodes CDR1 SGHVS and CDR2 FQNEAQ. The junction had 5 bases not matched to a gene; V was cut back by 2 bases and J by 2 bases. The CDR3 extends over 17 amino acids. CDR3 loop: CASSLPGLAGEQETQYF. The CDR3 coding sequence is TGTGCCAGCAGCTTACCCGGACTAGCGGGAGAACAAGAGACCCAGTACTTC.

CDR3 region: CASSEQGPEGEQYF. CDR3 coding DNA: TGTGCCAGCAGTGAACAGGGGCCTGAGGGCGAGCAGTACTTC. The chain recombines TRBV6-1 with TRBJ2-7, with D perhaps matching TRBD1 (6 bases). The CDR3 runs 14 residues. Trimming left V 2 bases short and J 6 bases short, with 14 bases between. Germline loops: CDR1 MNHNS, CDR2 SASEGT.

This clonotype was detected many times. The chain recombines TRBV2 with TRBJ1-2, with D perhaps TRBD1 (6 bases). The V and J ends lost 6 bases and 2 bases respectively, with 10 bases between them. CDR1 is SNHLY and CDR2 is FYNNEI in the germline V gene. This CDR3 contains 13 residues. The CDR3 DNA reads TGTGCCAGCAGGGACAGCGAGAACTATGGCTACACCTTC. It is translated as CASRDSENYGYTF.

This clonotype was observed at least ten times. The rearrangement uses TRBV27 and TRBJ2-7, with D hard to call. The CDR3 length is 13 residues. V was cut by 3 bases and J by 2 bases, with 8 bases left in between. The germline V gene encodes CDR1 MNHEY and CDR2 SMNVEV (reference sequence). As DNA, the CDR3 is TGTGCCAGCAGTTTGGCCGCCGCCTACGAGCAGTACTTC. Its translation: CASSLAAAYEQYF.